This T cell receptor (beta chain) derives from a study of T-cell reconstitution after alpha-beta-depleted transplantation in children. Overall study results and limits: Newly generated T cells supplied most T-cell counts and diversity one year post-transplant. Certain patients had high TCRbeta diversity at day 60, and it came from recipient T cells and thymic progenitors that survived.

V gave up 3 bases and J gave up 0 bases; unmatched junction bases: 2. This CDR3 has 16 amino acids. Germline CDR1 and CDR2: SGHRS and YFSETQ. Unique molecular identifiers were incorporated into the prepared TCRbeta library. One entry per CDR3 protein results from TCRdb running MiXCR on the PCR reads. The data contain some 81,000 distinct CDR3 sequences, about 14% of them singletons. As regards this clonotype: Its specificity is not known.

The V and J genes are TRBV5-1 and TRBJ2-5, with 13 bases lining up with TRBD2. The source was PBMCs, mostly from graft donor cells, collected 180 days after TCRalphabeta/CD19-depleted stem cell transplant. The clonotype was recovered from a male patient aged 2-15 years who had a stem cell transplant for acute lymphoblastic leukemia, so the T cells may come from the graft donor. CDR3: CASSSGTSGNQETQYF. The CDR3 nucleotides read TGCGCCAGCAGCTCCGGGACTAGCGGGAACCAAGAGACCCAGTACTTC.